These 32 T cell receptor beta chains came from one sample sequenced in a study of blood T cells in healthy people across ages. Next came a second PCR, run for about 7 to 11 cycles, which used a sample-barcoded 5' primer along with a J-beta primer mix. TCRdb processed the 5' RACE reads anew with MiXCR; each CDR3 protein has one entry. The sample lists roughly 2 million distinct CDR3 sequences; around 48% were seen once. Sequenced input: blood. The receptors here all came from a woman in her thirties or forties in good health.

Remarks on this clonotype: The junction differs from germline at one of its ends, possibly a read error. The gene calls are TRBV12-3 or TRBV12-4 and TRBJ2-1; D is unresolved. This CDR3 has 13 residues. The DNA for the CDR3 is TGTGCCAGTAGTTTGATCCCAGGCGATGAGCAGTTCTTC. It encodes CASSLIPGDEQFF.

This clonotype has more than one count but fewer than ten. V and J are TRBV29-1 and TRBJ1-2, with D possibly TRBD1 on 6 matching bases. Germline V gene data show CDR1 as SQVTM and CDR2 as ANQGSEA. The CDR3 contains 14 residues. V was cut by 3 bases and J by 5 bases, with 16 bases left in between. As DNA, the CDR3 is TGCAGCGTTGAGGACGGGGGCGGTTGGTATGGCTACACCTTC. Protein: CSVEDGGGWYGYTF.

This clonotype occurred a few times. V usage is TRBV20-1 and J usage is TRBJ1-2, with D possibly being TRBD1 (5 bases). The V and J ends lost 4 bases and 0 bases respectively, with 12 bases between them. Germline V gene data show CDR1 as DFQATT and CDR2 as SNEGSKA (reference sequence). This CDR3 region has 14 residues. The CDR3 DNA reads TGCAGTGCTAACCTCAGGGCAGCTAACTATGGCTACACCTTC. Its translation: CSANLRAANYGYTF.

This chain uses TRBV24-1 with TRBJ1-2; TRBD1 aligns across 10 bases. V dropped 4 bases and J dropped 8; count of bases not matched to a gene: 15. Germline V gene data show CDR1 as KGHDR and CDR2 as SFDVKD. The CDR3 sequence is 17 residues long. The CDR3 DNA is TGTGCCACCAGTGACCCCGGGACAGGGGCCACTCTTGGCGGCTACACCTTC. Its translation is CATSDPGTGATLGGYTF.

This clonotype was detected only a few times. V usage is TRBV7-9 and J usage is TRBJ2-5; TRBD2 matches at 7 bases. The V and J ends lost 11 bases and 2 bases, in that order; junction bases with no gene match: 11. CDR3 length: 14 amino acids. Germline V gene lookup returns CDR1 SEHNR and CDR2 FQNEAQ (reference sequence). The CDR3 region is CASGLGLPQETQYF. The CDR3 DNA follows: TGTGCCTCCGGCCTGGGACTACCTCAAGAGACCCAGTACTTC.

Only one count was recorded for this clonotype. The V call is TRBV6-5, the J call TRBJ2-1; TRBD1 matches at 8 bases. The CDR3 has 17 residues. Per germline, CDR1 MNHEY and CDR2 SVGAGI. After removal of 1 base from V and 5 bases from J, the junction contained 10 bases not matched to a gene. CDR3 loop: CASSYYASGQANNEQFF. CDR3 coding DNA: TGTGCCAGCAGTTACTACGCCTCGGGACAGGCCAACAATGAGCAGTTCTTC.

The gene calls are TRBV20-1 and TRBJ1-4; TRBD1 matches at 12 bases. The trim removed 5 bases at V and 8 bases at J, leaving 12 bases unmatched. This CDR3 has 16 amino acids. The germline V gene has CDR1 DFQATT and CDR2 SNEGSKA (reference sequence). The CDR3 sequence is CSASPGQGASGEKLFF. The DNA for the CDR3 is TGCAGTGCTTCCCCGGGACAGGGGGCTTCAGGAGAAAAACTGTTTTTT.

As DNA, the CDR3 is TGTGCCAGCAGTTTAAGGGAGACTAGCGGCCAAGAGACCCAGTACTTC. Amino acid sequence: CASSLRETSGQETQYF. V gene TRBV28 combines with J gene TRBJ2-5; TRBD2 aligns across 9 bases. Looked up from germline, CDR1 is MDHEN and CDR2 is SYDVKM. The CDR3 is made up of 16 amino acids. With V trimmed by 2 bases and J by 1 base, 5 bases remained unmatched.

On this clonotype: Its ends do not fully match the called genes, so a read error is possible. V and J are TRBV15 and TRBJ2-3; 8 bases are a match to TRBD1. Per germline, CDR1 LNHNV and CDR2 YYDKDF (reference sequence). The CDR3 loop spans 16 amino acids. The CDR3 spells CVTTRRQGARIDTQYF. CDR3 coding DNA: TGTGTCACCACCCGCCGTCAGGGGGCAAGGATAGATACGCAGTATTTT.

The CDR3 spells CASSQRGLQGRGYTF. CDR3 nucleotides: TGTGCCAGCAGCCAACGGGGATTGCAGGGACGGGGCTACACCTTC. This chain joins TRBV3-1 and TRBJ1-2; D is perhaps TRBD1 (5 bases). Between the trimmed V and J ends, which lost 2 bases and 8 bases, there was a span of 18 bases. Germline V lookup: CDR1 LGHDT, CDR2 YNNKEL (reference sequence). The CDR3 totals 15 residues.

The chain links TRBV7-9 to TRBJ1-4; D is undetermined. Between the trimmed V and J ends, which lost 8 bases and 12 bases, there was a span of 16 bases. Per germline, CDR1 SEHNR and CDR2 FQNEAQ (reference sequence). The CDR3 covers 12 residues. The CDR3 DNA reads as TGTGCCAGCTCAAGGAGGGAGCCACAACTGTTTTTT. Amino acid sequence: CASSRREPQLFF.

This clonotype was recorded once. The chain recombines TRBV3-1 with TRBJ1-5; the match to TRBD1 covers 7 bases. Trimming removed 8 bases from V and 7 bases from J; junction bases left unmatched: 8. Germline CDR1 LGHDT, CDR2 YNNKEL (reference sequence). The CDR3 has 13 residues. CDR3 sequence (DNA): TGTGCCAGCGGCAGGGGGATAGGACAGCCCCAGCATTTT. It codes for CASGRGIGQPQHF.

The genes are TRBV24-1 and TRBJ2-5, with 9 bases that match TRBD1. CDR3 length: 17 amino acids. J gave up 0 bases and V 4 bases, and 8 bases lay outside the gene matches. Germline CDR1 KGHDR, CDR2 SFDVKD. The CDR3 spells CATSDQERQGDQETQYF. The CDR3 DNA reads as TGTGCCACCAGTGACCAGGAGAGACAGGGGGACCAAGAGACCCAGTACTTC.

The CDR3 here is CSGQGAVEQYF. The CDR3 DNA reads as TGCAGCGGACAGGGGGCTGTCGAGCAGTACTTC. This sequence joins TRBV29-1 and TRBJ2-1, with 10 positions matching TRBD1. The tail of the sequence fits TRBJ2-7 better, so the J call may be wrong. The CDR3 is 11 residues long. Germline V CDR1 and CDR2: SQVTM, ANQGSEA.

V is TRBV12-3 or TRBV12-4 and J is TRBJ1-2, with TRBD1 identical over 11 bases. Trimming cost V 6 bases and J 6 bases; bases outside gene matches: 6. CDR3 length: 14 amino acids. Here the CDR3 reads CASSKAGQGDGYTF. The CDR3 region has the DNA TGTGCCAGCAGCAAAGCGGGACAGGGGGATGGCTACACCTTC.

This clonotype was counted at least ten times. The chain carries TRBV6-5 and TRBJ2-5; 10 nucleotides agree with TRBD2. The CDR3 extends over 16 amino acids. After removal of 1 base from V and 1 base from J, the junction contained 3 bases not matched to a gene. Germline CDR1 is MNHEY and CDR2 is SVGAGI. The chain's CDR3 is CASSYWLAGAQETQYF. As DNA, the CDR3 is TGTGCCAGCAGTTACTGGCTAGCGGGGGCCCAAGAGACCCAGTACTTC.

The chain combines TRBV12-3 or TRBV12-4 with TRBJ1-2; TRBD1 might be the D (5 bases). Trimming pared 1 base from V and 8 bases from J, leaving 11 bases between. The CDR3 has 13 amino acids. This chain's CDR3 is CASSLGGRRGYTF. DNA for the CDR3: TGTGCCAGCAGTTTAGGGGGACGGAGGGGCTACACCTTC.

The CDR3 DNA sequence: TGCAGTGCTAGAGATACTAGCGGGGGGGCCGTTGAGCAGTTCTTC. Translated, it gives CSARDTSGGAVEQFF. This rearrangement joins TRBV20-1 to TRBJ2-1, with 13 nucleotides matching TRBD2. This CDR3 contains 15 residues. Germline-derived CDR1 and CDR2 are DFQATT and SNEGSKA (reference sequence). Losses at the gene ends were 0 bases for V and 9 bases for J; bases not matched to a gene: 5.

CDR3 loop: CASSPLAGGTPDTQYF. The CDR3 coding sequence is TGTGCCAGCAGCCCCTTAGCGGGGGGGACCCCAGATACGCAGTATTTT. The V gene is TRBV3-1, the J gene TRBJ2-3, with 11 bases that match TRBD2. This CDR3 is 16 amino acids long. CDR1 is LGHDT, CDR2 YNNKEL, per germline (reference sequence). The ends lost 4 bases at V and 4 bases at J; junction bases unmatched: 7.

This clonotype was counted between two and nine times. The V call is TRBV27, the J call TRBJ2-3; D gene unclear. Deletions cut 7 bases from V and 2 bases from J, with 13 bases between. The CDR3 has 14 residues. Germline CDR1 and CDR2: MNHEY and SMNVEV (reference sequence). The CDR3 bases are TGTGCCAGCACCCCTTTCCCCCTCACAGATACGCAGTATTTT. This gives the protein CASTPFPLTDTQYF.

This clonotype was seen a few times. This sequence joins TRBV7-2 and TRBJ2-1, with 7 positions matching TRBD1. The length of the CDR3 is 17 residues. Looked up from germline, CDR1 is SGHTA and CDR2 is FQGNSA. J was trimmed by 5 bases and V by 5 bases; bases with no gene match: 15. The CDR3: CASSPQLVGGINNEQFF. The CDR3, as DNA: TGTGCCAGCAGCCCCCAGCTGGTAGGGGGCATCAACAATGAGCAGTTCTTC.

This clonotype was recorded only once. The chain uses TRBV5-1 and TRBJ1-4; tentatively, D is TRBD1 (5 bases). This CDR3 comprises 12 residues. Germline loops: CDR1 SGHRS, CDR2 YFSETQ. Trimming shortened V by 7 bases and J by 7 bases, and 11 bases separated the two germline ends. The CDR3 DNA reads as TGCGCCAGCGGCTCAGACAGTGAAAAACTGTTTTTT. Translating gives CASGSDSEKLFF.

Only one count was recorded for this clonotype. The DNA for the CDR3 is TGTGCCAGCAAGCCTAGGGGGGGCCCCTACAATGAGCAGTTCTTC. It encodes CASKPRGGPYNEQFF. This chain links TRBV6-2 or TRBV6-3 with TRBJ2-1, with a tentative D call TRBD2 (7 bases). The CDR3 runs 15 residues. CDR1 MNHEY and CDR2 SVGEGT come from the germline V gene. V lost 7 bases, J lost 2 bases, and 15 bases lay in between.

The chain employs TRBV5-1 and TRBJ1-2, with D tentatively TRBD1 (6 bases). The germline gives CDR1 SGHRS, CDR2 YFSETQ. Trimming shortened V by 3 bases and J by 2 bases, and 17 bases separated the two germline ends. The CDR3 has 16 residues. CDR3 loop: CASSYGGGGKNYGYTF. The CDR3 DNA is TGCGCCAGCAGCTACGGGGGCGGGGGGAAAAACTATGGCTACACCTTC.

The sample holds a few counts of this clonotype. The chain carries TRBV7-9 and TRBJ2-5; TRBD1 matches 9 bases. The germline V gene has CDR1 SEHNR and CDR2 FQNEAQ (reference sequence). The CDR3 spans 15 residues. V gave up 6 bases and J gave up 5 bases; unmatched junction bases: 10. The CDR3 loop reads CASRKRTGGGETQYF. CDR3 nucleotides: TGTGCCAGCAGAAAGCGCACAGGGGGCGGGGAGACCCAGTACTTC.

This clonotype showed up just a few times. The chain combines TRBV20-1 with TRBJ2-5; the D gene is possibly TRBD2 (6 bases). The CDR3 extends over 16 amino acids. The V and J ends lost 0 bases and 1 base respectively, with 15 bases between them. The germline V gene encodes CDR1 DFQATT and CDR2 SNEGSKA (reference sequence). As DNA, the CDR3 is TGCAGTGCTAGAGAACTAGCTCGAACCATCCAAGAGACCCAGTACTTC. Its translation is CSARELARTIQETQYF.

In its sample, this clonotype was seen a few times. This chain's CDR3 is CSVATGSNQPQHF. In nucleotides, the CDR3 is TGCAGCGTTGCTACAGGTAGCAATCAGCCCCAGCATTTT. The J gene is TRBJ1-5, the V gene TRBV29-1; weak D call: TRBD1 (5 bases). This CDR3 contains 13 residues. Trimming stripped 4 bases from V and 0 bases from J, with 7 bases between. Germline V gene lookup returns CDR1 SQVTM and CDR2 ANQGSEA.

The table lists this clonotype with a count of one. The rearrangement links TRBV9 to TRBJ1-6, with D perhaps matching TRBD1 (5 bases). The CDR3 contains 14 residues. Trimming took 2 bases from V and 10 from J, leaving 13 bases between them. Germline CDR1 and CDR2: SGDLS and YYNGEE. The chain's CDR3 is CASSVRGRVSPLHF. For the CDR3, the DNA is TGTGCCAGCAGCGTGCGGGGGAGGGTCTCACCCCTCCACTTT.

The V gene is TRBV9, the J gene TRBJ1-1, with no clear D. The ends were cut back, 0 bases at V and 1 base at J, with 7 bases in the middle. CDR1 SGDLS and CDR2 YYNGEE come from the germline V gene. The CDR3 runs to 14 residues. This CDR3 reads CASSVAGSNTEAFF. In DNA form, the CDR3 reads TGTGCCAGCAGCGTAGCCGGCTCGAACACTGAAGCTTTCTTT.

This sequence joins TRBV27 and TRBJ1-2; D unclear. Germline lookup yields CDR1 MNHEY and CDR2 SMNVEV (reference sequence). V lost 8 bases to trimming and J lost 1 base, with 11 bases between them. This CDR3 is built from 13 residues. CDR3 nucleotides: TGTGCCAGCGCGAGTCGTATTAACTATGGCTACACCTTC. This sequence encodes CASASRINYGYTF.

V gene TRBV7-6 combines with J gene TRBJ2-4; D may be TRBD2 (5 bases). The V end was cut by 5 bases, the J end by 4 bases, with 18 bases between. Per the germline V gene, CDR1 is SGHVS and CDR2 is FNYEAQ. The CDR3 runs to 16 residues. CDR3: CASSHPPDWRKNIQYF. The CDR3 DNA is TGTGCCAGCAGCCACCCCCCAGATTGGAGGAAAAACATTCAGTACTTC.

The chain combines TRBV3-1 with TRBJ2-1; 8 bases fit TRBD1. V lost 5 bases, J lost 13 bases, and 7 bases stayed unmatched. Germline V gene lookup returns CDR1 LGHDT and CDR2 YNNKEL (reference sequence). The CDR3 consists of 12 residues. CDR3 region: CASSRNDRGQFF. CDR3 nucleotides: TGTGCCAGCAGCAGAAATGACAGGGGACAGTTCTTC.